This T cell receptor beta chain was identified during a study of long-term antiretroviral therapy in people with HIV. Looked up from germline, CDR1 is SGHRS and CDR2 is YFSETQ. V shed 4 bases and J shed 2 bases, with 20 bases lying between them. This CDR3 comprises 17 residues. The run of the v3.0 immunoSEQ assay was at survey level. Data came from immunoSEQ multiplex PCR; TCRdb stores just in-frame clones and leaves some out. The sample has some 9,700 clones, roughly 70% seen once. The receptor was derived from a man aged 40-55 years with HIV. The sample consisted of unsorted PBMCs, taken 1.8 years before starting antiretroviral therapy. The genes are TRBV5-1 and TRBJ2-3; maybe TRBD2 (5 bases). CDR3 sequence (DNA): TGCGCCAGCAGCCTCGGACTCGTTTCGTCCTACACAGATACGCAGTATTTT. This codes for CASSLGLVSSYTDTQYF. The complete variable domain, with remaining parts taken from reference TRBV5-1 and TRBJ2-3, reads KAGVTQTPRYLIKTRGQQVTLSCSPISGHRSVSWYQQTPGQGLQFLFEYFSETQRNKGNFPGRFSGRQFSNSRSEMNVSTLELGDSALYLCASSLGLVSSYTDTQYFGPGTRLTVL.